Here is one T cell receptor beta chain with its context. In its sample, this clonotype was seen a few times. Its antigen is still unknown. Base-call qualities are not available, and no considerably larger clone is one nucleotide away. The record originates from a study of post-analysis software for immune sequencing data (dated by TCRdb to about 2015). In terms of the full investigation: The recorded disease courses included relapsing-remitting, secondary progressive and progressive-relapsing multiple sclerosis, and some patients had no subtype annotation. A subset of samples was prepared in parallel using single-end sample barcoding, then pooled and co-amplified after Illumina adapter ligation. The multiple sclerosis patient repertoires were compared with 11 previously published healthy control repertoires from donors aged 6 to 25 years.

To demonstrate the VDJtools post-analysis software, the study profiled TCR beta repertoires from the peripheral blood of about 13 young patients with multiple sclerosis. The patients with multiple sclerosis were children and adolescents between 6 and 15 years of age. CDR1 and CDR2, looked up from the germline V gene, are SGHRS and YFSETQ. Trimming leaves V shorter by 3 bases and J shorter by 0 bases, with the junction holding 2 bases beyond the gene matches. Its CDR3 holds 14 amino acids, cysteine through phenylalanine. The entry retains the CDR3 DNA only, 42 bases that are in frame from base 1. The library came from PCR. The data were produced on an Illumina HiSeq 2500. To reduce PCR and sequencing biases, unique molecular identifiers were built into the TCR beta cDNA libraries. Approximately 500,000 cDNA molecules were obtained for every 1 to 10 million input T cells, so each molecule roughly corresponded to one T cell. Patient libraries were prepared and sequenced with the same protocol used for the earlier healthy control dataset. Samples belonging to the same batch were prepared together, multiplexed and sequenced on a shared HiSeq lane. The source study handled its data this way. MIGEC was used to process the raw barcoded reads, and molecular identifier groups with only a single read were discarded before consensus assembly and CDR3 extraction. VDJtools was used for post-analysis of the clonotype tables, with diversity normalized by down-sampling every dataset to the smallest sample size. In repertoire overlap clustering, CDR3 amino acid sequences, but not nucleotide sequences, were matched to correct batch-related cross-sample contamination. TCRdb reprocessed the public reads (quality trimming at Q25 with fastp, clone calling with MiXCR) and kept in-frame beta chains. Here each entry gathers all rows of one CDR3 protein and keeps the most common genes and DNA. The V and J calls reflect TCRdb's pipeline rather than the authors' work. Across this sample there are about 770,000 distinct CDR3 sequences, with roughly 50% seen only once. Of the sample, approximately 5% is held by the ten largest clones.

On the study overall, not on this receptor specifically: Multiple sclerosis patients had significantly lower normalized Chao1 diversity than controls, a result that suggests substantial peripheral T-cell clonal expansion. The multiple sclerosis patient group was slightly younger than the control group. Patients showed significantly higher frequencies than controls for a handful of TRBV segments, among them TRBV5-6, TRBV5-1 and TRBV20-1. Strong co-clustering of samples prepared in the same batch was shown by direct clustering with F measure, prompting a batch-effect correction.

The source material was blood. The V gene is TRBV5-1 and the J gene is TRBJ2-7, with 8 middle bases fitting TRBD1. This receptor was obtained from a girl under 18 with multiple sclerosis. This receptor carries the CDR3 CASSSTGVSYEQYF. The DNA sequence is as follows: TGCGCCAGCAGCTCGACAGGGGTCTCCTACGAGCAGTACTTC.